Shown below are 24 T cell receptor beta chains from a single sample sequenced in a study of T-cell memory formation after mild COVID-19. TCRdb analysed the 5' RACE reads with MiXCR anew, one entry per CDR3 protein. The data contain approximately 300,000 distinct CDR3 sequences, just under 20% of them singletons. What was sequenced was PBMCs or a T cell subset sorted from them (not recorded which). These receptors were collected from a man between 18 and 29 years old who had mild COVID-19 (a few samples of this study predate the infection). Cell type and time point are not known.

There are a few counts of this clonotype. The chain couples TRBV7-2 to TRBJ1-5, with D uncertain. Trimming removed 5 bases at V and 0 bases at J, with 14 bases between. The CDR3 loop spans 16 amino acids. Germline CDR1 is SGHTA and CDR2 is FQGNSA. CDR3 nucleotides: TGTGCCAGCAGCCTAGAAGGAGGATATAGCAATCAGCCCCAGCATTTT. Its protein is CASSLEGGYSNQPQHF. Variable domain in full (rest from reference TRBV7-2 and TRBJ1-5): GAGVSQSPSNKVTEKGKDVELRCDPISGHTALYWYRQSLGQGLEFLIYFQGNSAPDKSGLPSDRFSAERTGGSVSTLTIQRTQQEDSAVYLCASSLEGGYSNQPQHFGDGTRLSIL.

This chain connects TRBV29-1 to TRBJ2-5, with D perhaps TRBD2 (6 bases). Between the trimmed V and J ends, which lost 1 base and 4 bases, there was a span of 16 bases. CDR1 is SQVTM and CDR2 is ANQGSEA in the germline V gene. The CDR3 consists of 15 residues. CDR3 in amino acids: CSVEVSGGYRETQYF. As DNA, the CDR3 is TGCAGCGTTGAAGTCAGTGGGGGGTACAGAGAGACCCAGTACTTC. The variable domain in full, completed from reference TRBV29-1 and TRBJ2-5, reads SAVISQKPSRDICQRGTSLTIQCQVDSQVTMMFWYRQQPGQSLTLIATANQGSEATYESGFVIDKFPISRPNLTFSTLTVSNMSPEDSSIYLCSVEVSGGYRETQYFGPGTRLLVL.

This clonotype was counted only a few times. The CDR3 loop reads CSVDPGARIGTQYF. CDR3 nucleotides: TGCAGCGTCGATCCGGGGGCCCGGATCGGGACGCAGTATTTT. The rearrangement links TRBV29-1 to TRBJ2-3; D tentatively reads TRBD1 or TRBD2 (6 bases each). Germline assignment: CDR1 SQVTM and CDR2 ANQGSEA. This CDR3 is built from 14 residues. Trimming removed 6 bases at V and 9 bases at J, with 22 bases between.

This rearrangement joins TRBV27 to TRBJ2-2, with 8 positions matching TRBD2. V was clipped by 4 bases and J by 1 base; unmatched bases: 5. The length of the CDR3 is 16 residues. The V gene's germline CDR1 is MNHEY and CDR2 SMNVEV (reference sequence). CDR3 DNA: TGTGCCAGCAGTTCATGGCTAGCGGGGAACACCGGGGAGCTGTTTTTT. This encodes CASSSWLAGNTGELFF.

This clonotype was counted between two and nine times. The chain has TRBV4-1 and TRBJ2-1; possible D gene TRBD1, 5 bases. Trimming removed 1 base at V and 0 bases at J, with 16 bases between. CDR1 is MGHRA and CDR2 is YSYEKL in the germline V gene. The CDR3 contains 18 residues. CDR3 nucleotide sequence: TGCGCCAGCAGCCAAGTGGGGCTTAACTTCAGCTCCTACAATGAGCAGTTCTTC. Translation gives CASSQVGLNFSSYNEQFF.

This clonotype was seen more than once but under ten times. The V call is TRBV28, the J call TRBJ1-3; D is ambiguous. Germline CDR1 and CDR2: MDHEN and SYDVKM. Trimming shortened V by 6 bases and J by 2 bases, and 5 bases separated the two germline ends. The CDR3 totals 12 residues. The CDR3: CASREAGNTIYF. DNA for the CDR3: TGTGCCAGCAGGGAAGCTGGAAACACCATATATTTT. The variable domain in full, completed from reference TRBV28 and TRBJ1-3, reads DVKVTQSSRYLVKRTGEKVFLECVQDMDHENMFWYRQDPGLGLRLIYFSYDVKMKEKGDIPEGYSVSREKKERFSLILESASTNQTSMYLCASREAGNTIYFGEGSWLTVV.

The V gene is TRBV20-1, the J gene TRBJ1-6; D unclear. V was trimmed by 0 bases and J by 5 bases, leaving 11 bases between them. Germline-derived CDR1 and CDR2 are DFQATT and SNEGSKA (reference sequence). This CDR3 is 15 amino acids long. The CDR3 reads CSARDAGRDNSPLHF. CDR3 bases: TGCAGTGCTAGAGATGCGGGGAGGGATAATTCACCCCTCCACTTT.

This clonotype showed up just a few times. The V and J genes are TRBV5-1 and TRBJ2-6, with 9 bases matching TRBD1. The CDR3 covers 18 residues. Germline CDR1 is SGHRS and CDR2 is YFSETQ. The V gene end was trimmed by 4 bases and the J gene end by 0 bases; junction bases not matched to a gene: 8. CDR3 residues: CASSQGQGEPSGANVLTF. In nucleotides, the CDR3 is TGCGCCAGCAGCCAGGGACAGGGTGAGCCCTCTGGGGCCAACGTCCTGACTTTC.

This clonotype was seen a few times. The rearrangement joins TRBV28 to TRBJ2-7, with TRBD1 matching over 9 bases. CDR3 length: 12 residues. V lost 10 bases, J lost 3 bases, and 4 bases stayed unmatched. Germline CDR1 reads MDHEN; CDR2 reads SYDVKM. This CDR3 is CATGTGFYEQYF. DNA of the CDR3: TGTGCCACCGGGACAGGGTTCTACGAGCAGTACTTC.

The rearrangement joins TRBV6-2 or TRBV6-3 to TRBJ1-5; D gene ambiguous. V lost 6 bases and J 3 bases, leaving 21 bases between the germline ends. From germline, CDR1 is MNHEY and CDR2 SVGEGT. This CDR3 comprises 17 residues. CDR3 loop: CASSPIGVWGLNQPQHF. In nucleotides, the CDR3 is TGTGCCAGCAGCCCCATCGGGGTGTGGGGTCTCAATCAGCCCCAGCATTTT.

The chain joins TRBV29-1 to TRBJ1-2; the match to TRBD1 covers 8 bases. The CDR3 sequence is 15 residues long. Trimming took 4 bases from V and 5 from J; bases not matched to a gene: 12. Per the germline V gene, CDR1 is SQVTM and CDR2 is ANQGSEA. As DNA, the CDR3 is TGCAGCGTTGGGGGTGACCTGGACAGGGAGTATGGCTACACCTTC. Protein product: CSVGGDLDREYGYTF.

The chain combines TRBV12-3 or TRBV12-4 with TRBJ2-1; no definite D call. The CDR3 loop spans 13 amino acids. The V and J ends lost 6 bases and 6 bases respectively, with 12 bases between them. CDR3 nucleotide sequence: TGTGCCAGCAGCCCACGGACCCTCAATGAGCAGTTCTTC. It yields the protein CASSPRTLNEQFF.

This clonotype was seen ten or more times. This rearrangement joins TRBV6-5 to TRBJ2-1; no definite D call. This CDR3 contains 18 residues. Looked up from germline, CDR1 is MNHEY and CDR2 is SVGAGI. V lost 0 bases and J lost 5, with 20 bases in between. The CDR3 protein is CASSYSFGHMSPDNEQFF. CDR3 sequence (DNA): TGTGCCAGCAGTTACTCCTTCGGGCATATGTCACCCGACAATGAGCAGTTCTTC.

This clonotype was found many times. The CDR3 loop is CASSPPGTGVLYEQYF. The CDR3 DNA follows: TGTGCCAGCTCACCACCGGGTACAGGGGTCCTCTACGAGCAGTACTTC. The chain couples TRBV18 to TRBJ2-7; TRBD1 matches 7 bases. The germline V gene has CDR1 KGHSH and CDR2 LQKENI. V lost 0 bases, J lost 3 bases, and 8 bases stayed unmatched. The CDR3 has 16 amino acids.

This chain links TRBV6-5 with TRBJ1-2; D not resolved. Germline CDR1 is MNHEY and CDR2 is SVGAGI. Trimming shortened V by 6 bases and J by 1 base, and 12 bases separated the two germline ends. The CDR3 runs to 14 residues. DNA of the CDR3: TGTGCCAGCAGCTCCCCCAGACTTAACTATGGCTACACCTTC. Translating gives CASSSPRLNYGYTF.

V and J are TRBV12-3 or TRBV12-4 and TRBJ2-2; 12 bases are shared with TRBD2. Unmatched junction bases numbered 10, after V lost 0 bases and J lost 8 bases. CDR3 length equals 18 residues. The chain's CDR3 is CASSLALLAGGQLGELFF. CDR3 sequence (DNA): TGTGCCAGCAGTTTAGCGCTACTAGCGGGGGGTCAACTTGGGGAGCTGTTTTTT.

The CDR3 loop is CASSFEGRGVDEQFF. CDR3 nucleotides: TGCGCCAGCAGCTTTGAGGGGCGGGGGGTCGATGAGCAGTTCTTC. This rearrangement joins TRBV5-1 to TRBJ2-1, with 8 bases lining up with TRBD2. The CDR3 length is 15 residues. The junction had 9 bases not matched to a gene; V was cut back by 2 bases and J by 8 bases. The germline CDR1 and CDR2 sequences are SGHRS and YFSETQ.

In nucleotides, the CDR3 is TGTGCCAGCAGCTTAGCACAAACCTACGAGCAGTACGTC. Translating it yields CASSLAQTYEQYV. The J gene is TRBJ2-7, the V gene TRBV11-3; D unclear. Germline loops: CDR1 SGHNT, CDR2 YENEEA. The ends were cut back, 1 base at V and 2 bases at J, with 6 bases in the middle. The CDR3 totals 13 residues.

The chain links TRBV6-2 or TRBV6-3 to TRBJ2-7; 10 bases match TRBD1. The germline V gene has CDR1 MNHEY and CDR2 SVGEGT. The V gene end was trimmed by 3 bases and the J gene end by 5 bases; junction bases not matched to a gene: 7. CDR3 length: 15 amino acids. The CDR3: CASSYKTGGINEQYF. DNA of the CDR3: TGTGCCAGCAGTTATAAGACAGGGGGCATAAACGAGCAGTACTTC.

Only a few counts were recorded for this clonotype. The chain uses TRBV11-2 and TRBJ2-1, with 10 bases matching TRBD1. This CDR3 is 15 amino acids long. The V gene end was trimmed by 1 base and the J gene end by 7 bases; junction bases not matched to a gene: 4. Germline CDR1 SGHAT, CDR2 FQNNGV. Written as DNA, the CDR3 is TGTGCCAGCAGCTTAGTAGGACAGGGGGAGAATGAGCAGTTCTTC. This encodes CASSLVGQGENEQFF.

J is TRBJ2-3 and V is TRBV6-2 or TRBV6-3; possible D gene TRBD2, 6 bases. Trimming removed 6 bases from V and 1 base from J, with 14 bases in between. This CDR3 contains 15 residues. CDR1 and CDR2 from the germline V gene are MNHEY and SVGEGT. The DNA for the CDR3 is TGTGCCAGCAGGCTTAGCGGAGCCCGCACAGATACGCAGTATTTT. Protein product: CASRLSGARTDTQYF.

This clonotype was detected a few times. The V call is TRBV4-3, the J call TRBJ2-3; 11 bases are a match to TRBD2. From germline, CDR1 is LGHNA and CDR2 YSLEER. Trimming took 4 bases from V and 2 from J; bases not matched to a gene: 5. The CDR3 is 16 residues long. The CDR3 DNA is TGCGCCAGCAGCCGCCGACTAGCGGGGACCACAGATACGCAGTATTTT. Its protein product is CASSRRLAGTTDTQYF.

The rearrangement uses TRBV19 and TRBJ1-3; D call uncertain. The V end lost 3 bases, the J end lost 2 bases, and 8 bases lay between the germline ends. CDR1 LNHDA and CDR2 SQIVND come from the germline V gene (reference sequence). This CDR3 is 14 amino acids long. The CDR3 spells CASSIGGPGNTIYF. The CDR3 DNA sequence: TGTGCCAGTAGTATCGGAGGCCCTGGAAACACCATATATTTT. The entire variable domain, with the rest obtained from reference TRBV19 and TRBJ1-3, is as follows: DGGITQSPKYLFRKEGQNVTLSCEQNLNHDAMYWYRQDPGQGLRLIYYSQIVNDFQKGDIAEGYSVSREKKESFPLTVTSAQKNPTAFYLCASSIGGPGNTIYFGEGSWLTVV.

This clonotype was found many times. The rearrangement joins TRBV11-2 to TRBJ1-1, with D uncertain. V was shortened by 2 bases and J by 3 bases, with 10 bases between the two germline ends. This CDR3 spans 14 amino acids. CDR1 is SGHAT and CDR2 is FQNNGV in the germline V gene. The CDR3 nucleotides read TGTGCCAGCAGCTTATCACTTCCGGACACTGAAGCTTTCTTT. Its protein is CASSLSLPDTEAFF.